The subject of this entry is one T cell receptor beta chain. Its target is unknown. In the PCR, 60 Vbeta and 13 Jbeta primers were used. Clones were sequenced by immunoSEQ multiplex PCR, and TCRdb holds only the in-frame ones, with some missing. The sample consists of approximately 120,000 clones, around 79% of them appearing once. The data originate from a study of cytomegalovirus exposure and HLA in healthy donors. Regarding the study as a whole: Upon later analysis, HLA-associated TCR beta chains proved more clonally expanded than other, equally common chains.

Trimming removed 6 bases from V and 6 bases from J, with 20 bases in between. The CDR3 is 15 residues long. CDR1 and CDR2 from the germline V gene are MDHEN and SYDVKM. Sequencing was performed on PBMCs. This sequence joins TRBV28 and TRBJ2-5, with D perhaps TRBD2 (5 bases). This receptor was obtained from a woman between 40 and 55 years old in good health and CMV-seronegative. CDR3 in amino acids: CASSPRTLSRQTQYF. The CDR3 DNA reads as TGTGCCAGCAGCCCACGGACTCTCAGTCGGCAGACCCAGTACTTC.